These T cell receptor delta chains were read from a single sample in a study of Vδ1+ human thymocytes. TCRdb reprocessed the multiplex PCR reads through CATT. The repertoire holds 70,000 or so delta-chain clones, approximately 34% seen once, with 0.2% to 0.3% in the top ten. What was sequenced was Vdelta1+ gamma-delta thymocytes from the thymus. These receptors all stem from a boy younger than two who had congenital heart surgery. The CDR3 runs from the conserved cysteine through the conserved F or W. Each record gives: clone size, V gene, D gene, J gene, CDR3 protein, CDR3 DNA. The D gene is left open where the match is weak. Clone size is shown for a subset of rows, as once, few, many or a class of expanded clone.

.	TRDV2	TRDD3	TRDJ2	CACDTEELGDFARTAQLFF	TGTGCCTGTGACACCGAGGAACTGGGGGATTTCGCGCGGACAGCACAACTCTTCTTT
few	TRDV1	TRDD3	TRDJ1	CALGELGSYSCHWGIDTDKLIF	TGTGCTCTTGGGGAACTTGGATCCTACTCGTGTCACTGGGGGATCGACACCGATAAACTCATCTTT
.	TRDV1	.	TRDJ1	CALGERCIRPDPYTDKLIF	TGTGCTCTTGGGGAACGGTGCATTAGACCTGACCCGTACACCGATAAACTCATCTTT
.	TRDV1	.	TRDJ1	CALGNRHWEEYTDKLIF	TGTGCTCTTGGGAATCGTCACTGGGAGGAGTACACCGATAAACTCATCTTT
.	TRDV1	TRDD3	TRDJ1	CALGEFLLQKLGDNHTDKLIF	TGTGCCCTTGGGGAATTCCTTCTACAAAAACTGGGGGACAACCACACCGATAAACTCATCTTT
.	TRDV1	TRDD3	TRDJ1	CALGGPMGDTDKLIF	TGTGCTCTTGGGGGCCCTATGGGGGATACCGATAAACTCATCTTT
.	TRDV1	.	TRDJ1	CALGDSLLPMGVYTDKLIF	TGTGCTCTTGGGGACTCTCTTCTTCCCATGGGGGTCTACACCGATAAACTCATCTTT
few	TRDV1	.	TRDJ1	CALGDPPSYVGGGGYDKLIF	TGTGCTCTTGGGGACCCACCCTCCTACGTCGGGGGTGGGGGCTACGATAAACTCATCTTT
.	TRDV1	TRDD3	TRDJ1	CALGETPPTLGDRGPLRRADKLIF	TGTGCTCTTGGGGAAACCCCTCCTACGCTGGGGGATAGGGGACCCCTACGACGGGCCGATAAACTCATCTTT
.	TRDV1	.	TRDJ1	CALGDLLGVPPFDKLIF	TGTGCTCTTGGGGACCTCCTGGGTGTTCCCCCTTTCGATAAACTCATCTTT
.	TRDV2	.	TRDJ1	CATLYSWLVDKLIF	TGTGCCACTCTTTATTCCTGGTTGGTCGATAAACTCATCTTT
.	TRDV1	TRDD3	TRDJ1	CALGEWGTTYQGWGIHEGTDKLIF	TGTGCTCTTGGGGAATGGGGTACGACCTACCAAGGCTGGGGGATACATGAGGGCACCGATAAACTCATCTTT
.	TRDV1	TRDD3	TRDJ1	CALGELSYWGINGETYTDKLIF	TGTGCTCTTGGGGAACTGAGCTACTGGGGGATAAACGGCGAGACGTACACCGATAAACTCATCTTT
.	TRDV1	.	TRDJ1	CALGESPTTLGIPDKLIF	TGTGCTCTTGGGGAATCTCCTACGACACTGGGGATCCCCGATAAACTCATCTTT
few	TRDV1	.	TRDJ1	CALGEIIAIPRGGLIF	TGTGCTCTTGGGGAAATAATCGCGATCCCGCGGGGGGGACTCATCTTT
.	TRDV1	TRDD3	TRDJ1	CALGLSVWTGGYFAQGELIF	TGTGCTCTTGGTCTTTCAGTATGGACTGGGGGATACTTTGCACAAGGGGAACTCATCTTT